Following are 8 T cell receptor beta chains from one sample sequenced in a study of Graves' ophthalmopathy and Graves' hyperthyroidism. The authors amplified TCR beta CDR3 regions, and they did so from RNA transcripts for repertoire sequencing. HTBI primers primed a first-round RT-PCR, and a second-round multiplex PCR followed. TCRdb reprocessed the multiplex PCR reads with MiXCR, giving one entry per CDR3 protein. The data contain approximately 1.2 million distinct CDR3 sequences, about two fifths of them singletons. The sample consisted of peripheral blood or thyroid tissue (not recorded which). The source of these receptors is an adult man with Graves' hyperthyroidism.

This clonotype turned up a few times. The CDR3 sequence: CASSKTGTTASTQYF. The CDR3 region has the DNA TGTGCCTCATCAAAGACCGGGACGACGGCATCGACCCAGTACTTC. The rearrangement uses TRBV14 and TRBJ2-5; D is possibly TRBD1 or TRBD2 (5 bases each). The CDR3 has 15 amino acids. Germline-derived CDR1 and CDR2 are SGHDN and FVKESK. With 11 bases removed from V and 7 bases from J, the gap between germline ends came to 26 bases.

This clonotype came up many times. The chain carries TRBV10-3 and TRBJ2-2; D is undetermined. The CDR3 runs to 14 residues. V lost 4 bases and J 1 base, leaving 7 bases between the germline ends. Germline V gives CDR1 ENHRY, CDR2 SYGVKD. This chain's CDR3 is CAISGQMNTGELFF. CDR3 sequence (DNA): TGTGCCATCAGTGGGCAGATGAACACCGGGGAGCTGTTTTTT.

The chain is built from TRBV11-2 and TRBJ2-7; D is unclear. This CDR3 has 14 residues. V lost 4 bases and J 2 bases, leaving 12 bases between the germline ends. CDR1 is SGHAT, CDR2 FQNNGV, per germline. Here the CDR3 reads CASSYSDGTYEQYF. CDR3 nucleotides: TGTGCCAGCAGCTATTCGGACGGAACCTACGAGCAGTACTTC.

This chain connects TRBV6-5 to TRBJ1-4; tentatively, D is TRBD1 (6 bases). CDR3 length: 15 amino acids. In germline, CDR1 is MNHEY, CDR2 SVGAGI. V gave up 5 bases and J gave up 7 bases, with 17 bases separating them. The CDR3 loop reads CASSGQQGLGEKLFF. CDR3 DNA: TGTGCCAGCAGTGGACAACAGGGTTTGGGTGAAAAACTGTTTTTT.

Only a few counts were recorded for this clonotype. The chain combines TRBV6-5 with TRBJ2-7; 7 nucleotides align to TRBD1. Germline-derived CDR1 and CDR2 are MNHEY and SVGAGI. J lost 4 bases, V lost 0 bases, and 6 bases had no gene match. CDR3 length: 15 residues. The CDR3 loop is CASSYSRDSIYEQYF. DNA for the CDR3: TGTGCCAGCAGTTACTCCAGGGACAGTATTTACGAGCAGTACTTC.

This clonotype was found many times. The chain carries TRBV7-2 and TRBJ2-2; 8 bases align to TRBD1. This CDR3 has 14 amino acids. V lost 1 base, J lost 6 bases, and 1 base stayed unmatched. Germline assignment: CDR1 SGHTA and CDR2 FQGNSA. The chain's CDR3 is CASSLGTGPGELFF. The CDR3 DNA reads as TGTGCCAGCAGCTTAGGGACAGGGCCCGGGGAGCTGTTTTTT.

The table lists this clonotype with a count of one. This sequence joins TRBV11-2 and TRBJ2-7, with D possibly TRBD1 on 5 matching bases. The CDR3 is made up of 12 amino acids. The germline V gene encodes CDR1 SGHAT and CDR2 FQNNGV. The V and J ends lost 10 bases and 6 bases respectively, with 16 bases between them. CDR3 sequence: CATTQGTGEQYF. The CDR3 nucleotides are TGTGCCACCACCCAGGGAACTGGCGAGCAGTACTTC.

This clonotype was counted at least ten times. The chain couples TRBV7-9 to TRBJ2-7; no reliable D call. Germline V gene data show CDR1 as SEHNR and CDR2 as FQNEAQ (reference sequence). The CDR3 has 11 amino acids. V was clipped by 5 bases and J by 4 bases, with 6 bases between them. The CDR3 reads CASSLQYEQYF. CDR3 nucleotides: TGTGCCAGCAGCCTCCAATACGAGCAGTACTTC.